This T cell receptor beta chain was sequenced during a study of T cell changes during pregnancy in multiple sclerosis. The data were produced by immunoSEQ multiplex PCR, yet TCRdb's version contains in-frame clones alone and is incomplete. This table has 13,000 or so clones, about nine tenths appearing once. V shed 5 bases, J shed 2 bases, and the junction held 4 bases outside the gene matches. The CDR3 is 16 amino acids. Looked up from germline, CDR1 is SNHLY and CDR2 is FYNNEI. The V gene is TRBV2, the J gene TRBJ2-3, with 13 positions matching TRBD2. The TCR sequence derives from a female donor with multiple sclerosis, enrolled in a pregnancy study. The source was CD8+ T cells from peripheral blood mononuclear cells, collected in the first trimester of pregnancy. The CDR3, as DNA: TGTGCCAGCAGTAGACTAGCGGGGGGAACCACAGATACGCAGTATTTT. It specifies CASSRLAGGTTDTQYF.